These 11 T cell receptor beta chains originate from one sample sequenced in a study of cytomegalovirus exposure and HLA in healthy donors. PCR employed 60 Vbeta and 13 Jbeta primers. Using immunoSEQ multiplex PCR, the repertoire was profiled, and TCRdb retains in-frame clones only, with some absent. The table has 110,000 or so clones, 74% seen once; the top ten hold about 2%. Input material: PBMCs. These receptors all stem from a human donor in good health.

This chain links TRBV6-5 with TRBJ1-4; TRBD1 aligns across 9 bases. The CDR3 length is 13 residues. With 6 bases clipped from V and 10 bases from J, the junction kept 6 bases outside the gene matches. The V gene's germline CDR1 is MNHEY and CDR2 SVGAGI. The CDR3 DNA is TGTGCCAGCAGAACAGGGGGCGAGGGAAAACTGTTTTTT. This encodes CASRTGGEGKLFF.

This chain links TRBV28 with TRBJ2-5, with a tentative D call TRBD2 (6 bases). Germline V gene data show CDR1 as MDHEN and CDR2 as SYDVKM. This CDR3 region has 11 residues. Deletions cut 3 bases from V and 11 bases from J, with 10 bases between. The CDR3 loop is CASSFGEVQYF. For the CDR3, the DNA is TGTGCCAGCAGTTTTGGGGAGGTGCAGTACTTC.

The chain links TRBV28 to TRBJ1-5; D is unresolved. CDR1 and CDR2 (germline): MDHEN, SYDVKM. V lost 3 bases and J lost 4, with 7 bases in between. CDR3 length: 13 residues. The CDR3 region has the DNA TGTGCCAGCAGTTTTCAGGCGAATCAGCCCCAGCATTTT. The encoded protein is CASSFQANQPQHF.

The chain recombines TRBV9 with TRBJ1-1, with D perhaps matching TRBD1 (5 bases). V lost 3 bases and J lost 1, with 16 bases in between. The CDR3 loop spans 16 amino acids. Germline CDR1 is SGDLS and CDR2 is YYNGEE. The chain's CDR3 is CASSAVGGERNTEAFF. CDR3 coding DNA: TGTGCCAGCAGCGCCGTGGGGGGGGAGAGGAACACTGAAGCTTTCTTT.

The chain employs TRBV7-2 and TRBJ1-4, with 7 positions matching TRBD1. Trimming at V came to 7 bases and at J to 8 bases, leaving 7 bases not matched to a gene. Per germline, CDR1 SGHTA and CDR2 FQGNSA. This CDR3 is 13 amino acids long. CDR3 bases: TGTGCCAGCACCTCACTACAGGGGGAAAAACTGTTTTTT. It is translated as CASTSLQGEKLFF.

The V call is TRBV2, the J call TRBJ1-1; D unclear. CDR1 and CDR2 (germline): SNHLY, FYNNEI. This CDR3 spans 14 amino acids. V was trimmed by 7 bases and J by 2 bases, leaving 14 bases between them. The DNA of the CDR3 is TGTGCCAGCATTCGTCGGGAAATAAACACTGAAGCTTTCTTT. Its protein is CASIRREINTEAFF.

V gene TRBV29-1 combines with J gene TRBJ2-5; 8 positions agree with TRBD2. The CDR3 loop spans 15 amino acids. V shed 8 bases and J 2 bases; nucleotides not matched to a gene: 13. The V gene's germline CDR1 is SQVTM and CDR2 ANQGSEA. The CDR3 reads CSSWGREARQETQYF. The CDR3, as DNA: TGCAGCTCTTGGGGGCGGGAGGCGAGGCAAGAGACCCAGTACTTC.

This chain connects TRBV30 to TRBJ1-6; no reliable D call. CDR1 and CDR2 (germline): GTSNPN, SVGIG (reference sequence). V lost 4 bases to trimming and J lost 0 bases, with 4 bases between them. CDR3 length: 13 residues. CDR3: CAWTSSYNSPLHF. In nucleotides, the CDR3 is TGTGCCTGGACTAGCTCCTATAATTCACCCCTCCACTTT.

The rearrangement uses TRBV7-9 and TRBJ2-5, with TRBD2 identical over 7 bases. In germline, CDR1 is SEHNR, CDR2 FQNEAQ (reference sequence). Trimming cost V 5 bases and J 2 bases; bases outside gene matches: 2. This CDR3 comprises 13 residues. The CDR3, as DNA: TGTGCCAGCAGCCGGGACTATCAAGAGACCCAGTACTTC. Protein: CASSRDYQETQYF.

The rearrangement uses TRBV2 and TRBJ1-5; D gene uncertain. V was trimmed by 9 bases and J by 4 bases, leaving 16 bases between them. This CDR3 is built from 14 residues. Looked up from germline, CDR1 is SNHLY and CDR2 is FYNNEI. Here the CDR3 reads CARGGGLGNQPQHF. Written as DNA, the CDR3 is TGTGCCAGGGGAGGAGGGTTGGGAAATCAGCCCCAGCATTTT.

The V gene is TRBV5-1, the J gene TRBJ2-7, with 7 positions matching TRBD1. The V segment lost 5 bases and the J segment 6 bases; nucleotides outside the gene matches: 8. Germline assignment: CDR1 SGHRS and CDR2 YFSETQ. This CDR3 comprises 13 residues. CDR3 loop: CASREGGPREQYF. As DNA, the CDR3 is TGCGCCAGCAGGGAAGGGGGCCCACGCGAGCAGTACTTC.